This T cell receptor (beta chain) is from a study of blood T cell repertoires in COVID-19. Seattle's cohort entered during active infection and was followed longitudinally. The CDR3 spans 20 residues. Libraries were prepared by immunoSEQ multiplex PCR; TCRdb keeps only in-frame clonotypes and omits some of them. The data contain about 76,000 clones, around 83% of them seen just once; the ten biggest clones take up approximately 11%. This clonotype was sampled from a man aged 55 to 69 with COVID-19, enrolled during active disease. The V gene is TRBV21-1, the J gene TRBJ2-5; the D call of TRBD2 is as the table states it, not checked on the DNA. TRBV21-1 is an annotated pseudogene. The sample comprised peripheral blood. CDR3 DNA sequence: TGTGCCAGCAGCAAAAAAATCCCACCCGGGGGGGGCAGGGTCCAAGAGACCCAGTACTTC. Translated, it gives CASSKKIPPGGGRVQETQYF.